The text below deals with one TCR beta chain. TCRdb re-called the 5' RACE reads and catalogs CDR3 proteins one per entry, DNA excluded. The sample totals around 370,000 distinct CDR3 sequences; its top ten clones hold just over 2.5%. CDR3 length equals 15 residues. The entry originates in a study of monozygotic twins with inflammatory bowel disease. The sample was blood. The chain links TRBV12-3 or TRBV12-4 to TRBJ2-7; TCRdb's D call of TRBD1 is untestable without DNA. The TCR comes from a human donor with ulcerative colitis or Crohn's disease, or a healthy co-twin of an affected twin (not recorded which). CDR3 sequence: CASSLYVQGGYEQYF.